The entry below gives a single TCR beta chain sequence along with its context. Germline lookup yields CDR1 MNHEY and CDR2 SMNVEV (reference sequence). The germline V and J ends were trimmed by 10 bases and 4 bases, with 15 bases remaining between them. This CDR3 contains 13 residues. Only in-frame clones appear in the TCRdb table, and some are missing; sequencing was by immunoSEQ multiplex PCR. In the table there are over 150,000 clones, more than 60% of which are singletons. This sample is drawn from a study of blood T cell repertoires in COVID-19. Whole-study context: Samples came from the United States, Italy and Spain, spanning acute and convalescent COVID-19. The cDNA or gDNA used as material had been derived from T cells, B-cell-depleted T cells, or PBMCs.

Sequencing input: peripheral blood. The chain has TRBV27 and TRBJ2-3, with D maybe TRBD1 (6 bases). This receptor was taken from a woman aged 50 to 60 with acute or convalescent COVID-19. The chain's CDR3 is CATSRQEADTQYF. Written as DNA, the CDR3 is TGTGCCACCTCGAGACAGGAGGCAGATACGCAGTATTTT.